A selection of T cell receptor beta chains follows, all from one sample in a study of OX40 agonist ivuxolimab in advanced cancers. The assay was immunoSEQ multiplex PCR, and TCRdb's table has in-frame clones only and misses some. The sample contains more than 70,000 clones, 92% of which appear only once. The material was CD4+ or CD8+ T cells sorted from blood, obtained in a trial of the OX40 agonist ivuxolimab. The source is an adult with an advanced solid tumor such as melanoma, head and neck, liver or kidney cancer. CDR3s include the opening cysteine and the closing phenylalanine or tryptophan. D genes are given only for firm matches. Clone size is stated in some rows and not others, as once, few, many or a class when expanded.

D gene | clone size | J gene | V gene | CDR3 DNA | CDR3 protein
TRBD1 | - | TRBJ1-6 | TRBV5-1 | TGCGCCAGCAGCCTCTACGCCCCACAGGGGTCCGGTTCACCCCTCCACTTT | CASSLYAPQGSGSPLHF
TRBD1 | - | TRBJ1-1 | TRBV7-2 | TGTGCCAGCAGCTTAGGGAACAGGGGGACCACTGAAGCTTTCTTT | CASSLGNRGTTEAFF
TRBD2 | - | TRBJ2-7 | TRBV7-8 | TGTGCCAGCAGCTTAGAGTGGGGACTAGCGGGACCAGGGTCCTACGAGCAGTACTTC | CASSLEWGLAGPGSYEQYF
- | - | TRBJ1-2 | TRBV28 | TGTGCCAGCAGTTTGGGGACGGTGTATGGCTACACCTTC | CASSLGTVYGYTF
TRBD1 | - | TRBJ1-2 | TRBV6-5 | TGTGCCAGCAGGCGGACAGGGCAGTGGGGCTACACCTTC | CASRRTGQWGYTF
- | - | TRBJ2-5 | TRBV6-1 | TGTGCCAGCAGCGACAATGGGGGGATCGGAAAGACCCAGTACTTC | CASSDNGGIGKTQYF
- | - | TRBJ1-2 | TRBV28 | TGTGCCAGCGCCTCTGGGACGGGCTATGGCTACACCTTC | CASASGTGYGYTF
- | - | TRBJ1-3 | TRBV5-1 | TGCGCCAGCAGTCCTCTACAGGTTTCTGGAAACACCATATATTTT | CASSPLQVSGNTIYF
- | - | TRBJ2-7 | TRBV28 | TGTGCCAGCAGTCGGAGGGAGGCCTACGAGCAGTACTTC | CASSRREAYEQYF
- | - | TRBJ1-2 | TRBV6-5 | TGTGCCAGCGAAGGGTGGAATGGCTACACCTTC | CASEGWNGYTF
- | - | TRBJ1-5 | TRBV5-4 | TGTGCCAGCAGTATGTTCGAGGGGGGTTTCGGCAATCAGCCCCAGCATTTT | CASSMFEGGFGNQPQHF
TRBD2 | - | TRBJ2-7 | TRBV10-2 | TGCGCCAGCGGGGGGTGGACTAGCGGATCCTACGAGCAGTACTTC | CASGGWTSGSYEQYF
- | - | TRBJ2-6 | TRBV5-6 | TGTGCCAGCAGCTTAACTGGGGCCAACGTCCTGACTTTC | CASSLTGANVLTF
- | once | TRBJ1-4 | TRBV29-1 | TGCAGCGTTGGTAGTACTAATGAAAAACTGTTTTTT | CSVGSTNEKLFF
TRBD2 | - | TRBJ2-1 | TRBV19 | TGTGCCAGTAGTCGAAATAGCGGGAGGGCCTACAATGAGCAGTTCTTC | CASSRNSGRAYNEQFF
- | - | TRBJ2-3 | TRBV6-1 | TGTGCCAGCAGTGAACCGGTCCTGACTTACACAGATACGCAGTATTTT | CASSEPVLTYTDTQYF
- | - | TRBJ1-1 | TRBV19 | TGTGCCAGTAGTTTCATGAACACTGAAGCTTTCTTT | CASSFMNTEAFF
- | - | TRBJ2-3 | TRBV28 | TGTGCCAGCAGCCCCCGAGGGAGCGTTACGCAGTATTTT | CASSPRGSVTQYF
- | - | TRBJ2-5 | TRBV6-1 | TGTGCCAGCAGTGGGAACGGGCAAGAGACCCAGTACTTC | CASSGNGQETQYF
TRBD1 | once | TRBJ1-1 | TRBV18 | TGTGCCAGCTCGCAGTCAGGGGGCCAGAACACTGAAGCTTTCTTT | CASSQSGGQNTEAFF
- | - | TRBJ2-7 | TRBV28 | TGTGCCAGCTCCAAAGGGGCGGGAAAATACGAGCAGTACTTC | CASSKGAGKYEQYF
TRBD1 | - | TRBJ1-2 | TRBV11-3 | TGTGCCAGCAGCTCCGGACAGGGTTATGGCTACACCTTC | CASSSGQGYGYTF
- | - | TRBJ2-3 | TRBV4-1 | TGCGCCAGCAGCCAAGACAGCGCCTCTCCCCCAGATACGCAGTATTTT | CASSQDSASPPDTQYF
- | - | TRBJ1-4 | TRBV7-6 | TGTGCCAGCACCGTGGGAGGGGGTTCAACTAATGAAAAACTGTTTTTT | CASTVGGGSTNEKLFF
- | - | TRBJ2-2 | TRBV5-1 | TGCGCCAGCAGCTATTACGACCGGTCCGGGGAGCTGTTTTTT | CASSYYDRSGELFF
TRBD1 | - | TRBJ1-5 | TRBV6-1 | TGTGCCAGCAGTACACAGGGGAATCAGCCCCAGCATTTT | CASSTQGNQPQHF
- | - | TRBJ2-3 | TRBV6-1 | TGTGCCAGCAGGCGGGACCGAGGCACAGATACGCAGTATTTT | CASRRDRGTDTQYF
- | - | TRBJ2-7 | TRBV7-9 | TGTGCCAGCAGCTTAAATTTTGGGCAGGGCGTACACGAGCAGTACTTC | CASSLNFGQGVHEQYF
- | - | TRBJ1-5 | TRBV4-2 | TGTGCCAGCAGCCAAGAGGGTGAAAATCAGCCCCAGCATTTT | CASSQEGENQPQHF
- | - | TRBJ2-7 | TRBV28 | TGTGCCAGCAGTCCGACCCCAGGGGGAGGATACGAGCAGTACTTC | CASSPTPGGGYEQYF
TRBD2 | - | TRBJ2-7 | TRBV18 | TGTGCCAGCTCACCTACCGGCGGGAGGGAGCAGTACTTC | CASSPTGGREQYF
- | - | TRBJ1-2 | TRBV30 | TGTGCCTGGAGTCGCAACCTTAACTATGGCTACACCTTC | CAWSRNLNYGYTF
TRBD2 | once | TRBJ2-5 | TRBV9 | TGTGCCAGCAGCCAGGGACTAGCGGGGAGCCAAGAGACCCAGTACTTC | CASSQGLAGSQETQYF
- | - | TRBJ2-7 | TRBV7-8 | TGTGCCAGCAGCTTAGAGGCAGGCAGCTCCTACGAGCAGTACTTC | CASSLEAGSSYEQYF
- | once | TRBJ1-2 | TRBV9 | TGTGCCAGCAGCCCACTTGGGAAAGGTCCAAATTTCTGCGCCTTCTTC | CASSPLGKGPNFCAFF
- | - | TRBJ1-1 | TRBV28 | TGTGCCAGCAGTTTACAGAGGGCTGAAGCTTTCTTT | CASSLQRAEAFF
TRBD1 | - | TRBJ1-2 | TRBV25-1 | TGTGCCAGCAGACAACCGGGACAGGGCGCTGGCTACACCTTC | CASRQPGQGAGYTF
- | - | TRBJ1-1 | TRBV5-5 | TGTGCCAGCAGTATGGGGAGGAACACTGAAGCTTTCTTT | CASSMGRNTEAFF
- | - | TRBJ2-7 | TRBV30 | TGTGCCTGGAGTGTAACAGGGTCGTACGAGCAGTACTTC | CAWSVTGSYEQYF
- | once | TRBJ2-5 | TRBV6-5 | TGTGCCAGCAGTCCGGGGGGCGAGGAGACCCAGTACTTC | CASSPGGEETQYF
- | - | TRBJ2-5 | TRBV5-6 | TGTGCCAGCAGCTTGGCTGGGTTAGAGACCCAGTACTTC | CASSLAGLETQYF
- | - | TRBJ2-6 | TRBV2 | TGTGCCAGCAGTGAAGAATGGAACTCTGGGGCCAACGTCCTGACTTTC | CASSEEWNSGANVLTF
- | - | TRBJ2-1 | TRBV6-1 | TGTGCCAGCAATTCTCGAACCGGCGAGCAGTTCTTC | CASNSRTGEQFF
TRBD1 | - | TRBJ1-2 | TRBV29-1 | TGCAGCGTGGAACCGGACAGGGGGCTCTATGGCTACACCTTC | CSVEPDRGLYGYTF